Each of the 10 T cell receptor beta chains below was sequenced from the same sample in a study of shared clonotypes between healthy human individuals. Profiled with immunoSEQ multiplex PCR; TCRdb holds only in-frame clones, not every one. The sample records roughly 2.5 million clones, more than 80% being singletons. The material sequenced was naive CD4+ T cells sorted from blood. Subset of the sample: CD45RA+ positively selected. The source of these receptors is a man younger than 35 in good health.

The V call is TRBV30, the J call TRBJ1-4; tentative D call: TRBD1 (5 bases). Trimming removed 5 bases at V and 7 bases at J, with 17 bases between. CDR1 is GTSNPN, CDR2 SVGIG, per germline (reference sequence). This CDR3 contains 14 residues. CDR3 in amino acids: CAWADGASVEKLFF. The CDR3 DNA follows: TGTGCCTGGGCGGACGGGGCGTCGGTTGAAAAACTGTTTTTT.

J is TRBJ2-3 and V is TRBV18, with D possibly TRBD1 on 5 matching bases. The CDR3 spans 16 residues. From germline, CDR1 is KGHSH and CDR2 LQKENI. V lost 6 bases, J lost 3 bases, and 19 bases lay in between. The CDR3 DNA reads TGTGCCAGCTCCCCTCTGGCAATCTCAGGGACAGATACGCAGTATTTT. This translates into CASSPLAISGTDTQYF.

A few counts support this clone. The J gene is TRBJ1-5, the V gene TRBV30; tentatively, D is TRBD1 (5 bases). The CDR3 covers 14 residues. Germline CDR1 is GTSNPN and CDR2 is SVGIG (reference sequence). V shed 4 bases and J shed 3 bases, with 13 bases lying between them. The DNA for the CDR3 is TGTGCCTGGATTAAGCGACAGAACAATCAGCCCCAGCATTTT. It yields the protein CAWIKRQNNQPQHF.

The CDR3 DNA reads TGTGCCATCAGTGGACCCCGGGAGGGCTTCACGGATACGCAGTATTTT. It translates to CAISGPREGFTDTQYF. The genes are TRBV10-3 and TRBJ2-3; 8 bases match TRBD2. Germline values: CDR1 ENHRY, CDR2 SYGVKD. The CDR3 sequence is 16 residues long. V was clipped by 4 bases and J by 6 bases; unmatched bases: 12.

The chain joins TRBV5-6 to TRBJ2-1; 8 bases line up with TRBD2. The V gene end was trimmed by 4 bases and the J gene end by 9 bases; junction bases not matched to a gene: 15. The CDR3 loop spans 16 amino acids. The V gene's germline CDR1 is SGHDT and CDR2 YYEEEE. The CDR3 region has the DNA TGTGCCAGCAGCCCAGGAACCGGGGGGGCGATTGGTGAGCAGTTCTTC. Amino acid sequence: CASSPGTGGAIGEQFF.

The J gene is TRBJ2-5, the V gene TRBV5-1; D uncertain. In germline, CDR1 is SGHRS, CDR2 YFSETQ. The CDR3 sequence is 12 residues long. With 2 bases removed from V and 9 bases from J, the gap between germline ends came to 11 bases. The CDR3 loop is CASSLDVGSQYF. The CDR3 coding sequence is TGCGCCAGCAGCTTAGACGTCGGGTCCCAGTACTTC. Full variable domain (outside the CDR3, taken from reference TRBV5-1 and TRBJ2-5): KAGVTQTPRYLIKTRGQQVTLSCSPISGHRSVSWYQQTPGQGLQFLFEYFSETQRNKGNFPGRFSGRQFSNSRSEMNVSTLELGDSALYLCASSLDVGSQYFGPGTRLLVL.

The chain uses TRBV27 and TRBJ1-2; 9 bases agree with TRBD1. This CDR3 has 14 amino acids. V shed 6 bases and J 5 bases; nucleotides not matched to a gene: 7. Germline-derived CDR1 and CDR2 are MNHEY and SMNVEV (reference sequence). CDR3 nucleotide sequence: TGTGCCAGCAGCACTAACAGGGGGCCTTATGGCTACACCTTC. Its translation is CASSTNRGPYGYTF.

The chain combines TRBV10-3 with TRBJ1-2; D remains unclear. The CDR3 spans 12 residues. Trimming took 0 bases from V and 5 from J, leaving 4 bases between them. CDR1 ENHRY and CDR2 SYGVKD come from the germline V gene. CDR3 sequence: CAISESAYGYTF. CDR3 sequence (DNA): TGTGCCATCAGTGAGTCGGCTTATGGCTACACCTTC.

V gene TRBV5-8 combines with J gene TRBJ2-2; weak D call: TRBD2 (6 bases). Trimming left V 5 bases short and J 2 bases short, with 10 bases between. Germline V CDR1 and CDR2: SGHTS, YDEGEE. This CDR3 has 14 residues. The CDR3 sequence is CASRSGTNTGELFF. CDR3 sequence (DNA): TGTGCCAGCAGATCCGGGACTAACACCGGGGAGCTGTTTTTT.

The chain is built from TRBV6-1 and TRBJ2-7; the match to TRBD2 covers 7 bases. The CDR3 runs to 15 residues. Germline CDR1 MNHNS, CDR2 SASEGT. The ends lost 1 base at V and 2 bases at J; junction bases unmatched: 5. The CDR3 is CASSEVLAAPYEQYF. CDR3 sequence (DNA): TGTGCCAGCAGTGAAGTCCTAGCGGCTCCCTACGAGCAGTACTTC.